The 20 T cell receptor beta chains presented below share a single source sample, sequenced in a study of blood T cell repertoires in COVID-19. Libraries were prepared by immunoSEQ multiplex PCR; TCRdb keeps only in-frame clonotypes and omits some of them. The table shows 650,000 to 800,000 clones, with around 90% occurring only once. Sequenced material: peripheral blood. These TCRs come from a woman younger than 35 with acute or convalescent COVID-19.

V usage is TRBV5-1 and J usage is TRBJ1-2; 8 bases are shared with TRBD1. In germline, CDR1 is SGHRS, CDR2 YFSETQ. The CDR3 runs to 15 residues. V trimming: 4 bases; J trimming: 5 bases; junction bases outside the gene matches: 10. The chain's CDR3 is CASSQDPTGGYGYTF. The DNA for the CDR3 is TGCGCCAGCAGCCAAGACCCTACAGGGGGGTATGGCTACACCTTC.

The chain has TRBV4-3 and TRBJ1-2, with TRBD1 as a possible D gene (5 bases). Germline assignment: CDR1 LGHNA and CDR2 YSLEER. V gave up 1 base and J gave up 7 bases, with 10 bases separating them. This CDR3 contains 13 residues. The CDR3 DNA reads as TGCGCCAGCAGCCAAGTGGGGGGTGGTGGCTACACCTTC. Translated: CASSQVGGGGYTF.

The chain joins TRBV5-5 to TRBJ2-2, with TRBD1 as a possible D gene (6 bases). This CDR3 comprises 14 residues. Germline V gene sequence: CDR1 SGHKS, CDR2 YYEKEE (reference sequence). Trimming pared 3 bases from V and 4 bases from J, leaving 10 bases between. The chain's CDR3 is CASSSGQPTGELFF. In DNA form, the CDR3 reads TGTGCCAGCAGCTCTGGACAGCCCACCGGGGAGCTGTTTTTT. Full variable domain (missing parts from reference TRBV5-5 and TRBJ2-2): DAGVTQSPTHLIKTRGQQVTLRCSPISGHKSVSWYQQVLGQGPQFIFQYYEKEERGRGNFPDRFSARQFPNYSSELNVNALLLGDSALYLCASSSGQPTGELFFGEGSRLTVL.

The rearrangement joins TRBV19 to TRBJ1-6; 7 bases match TRBD1. This CDR3 is built from 15 residues. V trimming: 7 bases; J trimming: 7 bases; junction bases outside the gene matches: 10. CDR1 is LNHDA, CDR2 SQIVND, per germline (reference sequence). This chain's CDR3 is CASTEWTGGNSPLHF. CDR3 nucleotides: TGTGCCAGTACCGAATGGACAGGCGGAAATTCACCCCTCCACTTT.

V is TRBV4-2 and J is TRBJ2-7; 7 nucleotides align to TRBD1. Trimming at V came to 1 base and at J to 0 bases, leaving 9 bases not matched to a gene. Germline CDR1 reads LGHNA; CDR2 reads YNFKEQ. The CDR3 is 17 amino acids. Here the CDR3 reads CASSQGAQGQFSYEQYF. The CDR3 DNA reads as TGTGCCAGCAGCCAAGGTGCCCAGGGACAGTTCTCCTACGAGCAGTACTTC.

V gene TRBV3-1 (or the pseudogene TRBV3-2) combines with J gene TRBJ1-1; D may be TRBD1 (5 bases). The CDR3 is 14 residues long. Germline V gene data show CDR1 as LGHDT and CDR2 as YNNKEL (reference sequence). V was pared by 4 bases and J by 1 base, with 10 bases between. CDR3 protein: CASSRQRPNTEAFF. The CDR3 coding sequence is TGTGCCAGCAGCCGACAGAGACCGAACACTGAAGCTTTCTTT.

The chain joins TRBV12-3 or TRBV12-4 to TRBJ2-7; 7 bases agree with TRBD2. Germline trimming cut 6 bases from V and 5 bases from J; bases unmatched to any gene: 4. The CDR3 is 12 amino acids. CDR3 sequence (DNA): TGTGCCAGCAGCTTACGGGGGGACGAGCAGTACTTC. Its translation is CASSLRGDEQYF.

The rearrangement uses TRBV24-1 and TRBJ1-2; the match to TRBD1 covers 9 bases. The CDR3 totals 14 residues. Germline V CDR1 and CDR2: KGHDR, SFDVKD. Unmatched junction bases numbered 4, after V lost 5 bases and J lost 4 bases. CDR3: CATSAGQGIYGYTF. In nucleotides, the CDR3 is TGTGCCACCAGTGCCGGACAGGGGATCTATGGCTACACCTTC.

To note about this clone: This CDR3 is also generated by other DNA sequences in the sample. The V call is TRBV12-3 or TRBV12-4, the J call TRBJ2-6; D uncertain. V was clipped by 6 bases and J by 2 bases, with 5 bases between them. CDR3 length: 13 residues. CDR3: CASSLAGANVLTF. CDR3 DNA: TGTGCCAGCAGCCTCGCTGGGGCCAACGTCCTGACTTTC.

J is TRBJ1-5 and V is TRBV19; the D gene is possibly TRBD1 (5 bases). Germline V CDR1 and CDR2: LNHDA, SQIVND (reference sequence). The CDR3 is made up of 15 amino acids. With 2 bases removed from V and 5 bases from J, the gap between germline ends came to 13 bases. The CDR3 coding sequence is TGTGCCAGTAGTATAAGGCGGACACCTGATCAGCCCCAGCATTTT. It encodes CASSIRRTPDQPQHF.

This clone was found a few times. The J gene is TRBJ1-1, the V gene TRBV6-6, with D tentatively TRBD1 (6 bases). CDR3 length: 13 residues. Germline-derived CDR1 and CDR2 are MNHNY and SVGAGI (reference sequence). V lost 6 bases, J lost 3 bases, and 11 bases lay in between. CDR3 in DNA: TGTGCCAGCAGAGATACAGGGTACACTGAAGCTTTCTTT. This encodes CASRDTGYTEAFF.

In the case of this clone: The sample carries other DNA sequences with the same CDR3. The J gene is TRBJ2-5, the V gene TRBV6-2 or TRBV6-3; D may be TRBD2 (6 bases). The CDR3 extends over 14 amino acids. The V end was cut by 2 bases, the J end by 2 bases, with 9 bases between. Germline CDR1 and CDR2: MNHEY and SVGEGT. CDR3 amino acids: CASSYGGGQETQYF. The DNA of the CDR3 is TGTGCCAGCAGTTACGGCGGAGGGCAAGAGACCCAGTACTTC.

This rearrangement joins TRBV18 to TRBJ2-3; D possibly corresponds to TRBD1 (5 bases). V shed 9 bases and J shed 4 bases, with 11 bases lying between them. The germline V gene has CDR1 KGHSH and CDR2 LQKENI. The CDR3 is 12 residues long. This chain's CDR3 is CASWGAPDTQYF. As DNA, the CDR3 is TGTGCCAGTTGGGGCGCTCCAGATACGCAGTATTTT.

J is TRBJ1-2 and V is TRBV24-1, with TRBD1 matching over 7 bases. The CDR3 has 13 residues. After removal of 7 bases from V and 8 bases from J, the junction contained 9 bases not matched to a gene. The germline gives CDR1 KGHDR, CDR2 SFDVKD. The CDR3 bases are TGTGCCACCAGCTTGACAGGGAACCCGGGCTACACCTTC. Protein product: CATSLTGNPGYTF.

The rearrangement links TRBV29-1 to TRBJ1-1; 9 bases match TRBD1. The CDR3 extends over 13 amino acids. Germline V CDR1 and CDR2: SQVTM, ANQGSEA. The trim removed 4 bases at V and 5 bases at J, leaving 5 bases unmatched. CDR3 DNA sequence: TGCAGCGTTGGGACAGGGGAGATGACTGAAGCTTTCTTT. Translated, it gives CSVGTGEMTEAFF.

Here the CDR3 DNA reads TGCGCCAGCAGCTCTGGACAGGGCTGGGAAGGCTACACCTTC. Protein: CASSSGQGWEGYTF. This chain links TRBV5-1 with TRBJ1-2; 8 positions agree with TRBD1. Germline V gene lookup returns CDR1 SGHRS and CDR2 YFSETQ. J was trimmed by 8 bases and V by 3 bases; bases with no gene match: 9. The length of the CDR3 is 14 residues.

The chain joins TRBV30 to TRBJ1-1, with D maybe TRBD1 (6 bases). The V end lost 4 bases, the J end lost 5 bases, and 14 bases lay between the germline ends. This CDR3 has 13 residues. CDR1 is GTSNPN, CDR2 SVGIG, per germline (reference sequence). In DNA form, the CDR3 reads TGTGCCTGGACTGGGGGCCTCGGGACTGAAGCTTTCTTT. Residues: CAWTGGLGTEAFF.

The CDR3 is CASSLSFGLAEETQYF. For the CDR3, the DNA is TGTGCCAGCAGCTTAAGTTTTGGACTAGCCGAAGAGACCCAGTACTTC. The V gene is TRBV5-6, the J gene TRBJ2-5; 8 positions match TRBD2. V lost 2 bases, J lost 3 bases, and 9 bases stayed unmatched. The CDR3 consists of 16 residues. Germline CDR1 is SGHDT and CDR2 is YYEEEE.

The chain links TRBV28 to TRBJ2-3; TRBD2 might be the D (6 bases). Germline CDR1 MDHEN, CDR2 SYDVKM. V was pared by 7 bases and J by 2 bases, with 13 bases between. This CDR3 is built from 14 residues. This chain's CDR3 is CASNSGEFTDTQYF. CDR3 nucleotide sequence: TGTGCCAGCAACTCGGGGGAGTTCACAGATACGCAGTATTTT.

This chain uses TRBV9 with TRBJ2-1, with TRBD1 identical over 8 bases. Trimming at V came to 2 bases and at J to 3 bases, leaving 7 bases not matched to a gene. The CDR3 sequence is 16 residues long. CDR1 is SGDLS, CDR2 YYNGEE, per germline. This CDR3 reads CASSVPLTGDYNEQFF. In nucleotides, the CDR3 is TGTGCCAGCAGCGTCCCTTTGACAGGGGACTACAATGAGCAGTTCTTC.